The 30 T cell receptor beta chains given below trace back to one sample, sequenced in a study of T cell repertoires in aging, cancer and after chemotherapy. TRB rearrangements spanning V, D and J were amplified using mixed TRB-A/B primers. TCRdb called the multiplex PCR reads again in MiXCR, with one record for every CDR3 protein. The table has around 6,100 distinct CDR3 sequences, roughly 31% seen once. Amplification of TCR beta used genomic DNA extracted from peripheral blood. The sample comprised blood. The receptor source for this set is a human donor with a blood cancer. The donor label of this sample is uncertain.

The chain recombines TRBV10-3 with TRBJ2-3; TRBD1 matches at 7 bases. Germline CDR1 and CDR2: ENHRY and SYGVKD. The ends lost 0 bases at V and 4 bases at J; junction bases unmatched: 4. The CDR3 has 15 residues. The CDR3 DNA reads TGTGCCATCAGTGAGTCTGGACAGGCCCCAGATACGCAGTATTTT. Translation: CAISESGQAPDTQYF.

This clonotype has only a few counts. V and J are TRBV5-6 and TRBJ1-2, with TRBD1 matching 8 bases. Germline values: CDR1 SGHDT, CDR2 YYEEEE. The CDR3 has 14 residues. V lost 0 bases and J lost 4; bases outside the gene matches: 2. The CDR3 nucleotides are TGTGCCAGCAGCTTGGGGGACAGGCTCTATGGCTACACCTTC. Its translation: CASSLGDRLYGYTF.

This chain links TRBV20-1 with TRBJ1-3; TRBD1 aligns across 9 bases. With 4 bases clipped from V and 4 bases from J, the junction kept 5 bases outside the gene matches. Germline CDR1 reads DFQATT; CDR2 reads SNEGSKA (reference sequence). This CDR3 is 14 amino acids long. CDR3 nucleotides: TGCAGTGCTACCGGGACAGGGACGGGAAACACCATATATTTT. It is translated as CSATGTGTGNTIYF.

There are many counts of this clonotype. For the CDR3, the DNA is TGTGCCAGCAGTCGGACAGGGGGGTGGGAGACCCAGTACTTC. As protein: CASSRTGGWETQYF. The chain recombines TRBV6-1 with TRBJ2-5, with TRBD1 matching 10 bases. The J segment lost 5 bases and the V segment lost 5 bases, leaving 5 bases of the junction unmatched. Germline V gene data show CDR1 as MNHNS and CDR2 as SASEGT. This CDR3 contains 14 residues.

The rearrangement uses TRBV6-2 or TRBV6-3 and TRBJ1-2, with D perhaps TRBD1 (5 bases). V lost 5 bases and J 9 bases, leaving 19 bases between the germline ends. The CDR3 is 14 amino acids. The germline gives CDR1 MNHEY, CDR2 SVGEGT. The CDR3 DNA follows: TGTGCCAGCAGTCGCAATACAGGCGCGCCTAGCTACACCTTC. Protein sequence: CASSRNTGAPSYTF.

This clonotype came up a few times. V is TRBV18 and J is TRBJ1-1, with 7 bases matching TRBD1. Germline V gives CDR1 KGHSH, CDR2 LQKENI. The CDR3 runs to 17 residues. V lost 1 base and J lost 6; bases outside the gene matches: 14. The CDR3 here is CASSPRVVSQGIAEAFF. CDR3 DNA: TGTGCCAGCTCACCACGGGTCGTTTCACAGGGGATAGCTGAAGCTTTCTTT.

By frequency in the sample, this clonotype is medium-sized (0.01 to 0.1%). The chain carries TRBV30 and TRBJ2-7, with 10 bases lining up with TRBD2. Looked up from germline, CDR1 is GTSNPN and CDR2 is SVGIG (reference sequence). CDR3 length: 14 residues. V was clipped by 4 bases and J by 2 bases; unmatched bases: 5. CDR3 loop: CAWTSGGLTYEQYF. The CDR3 nucleotides read TGTGCCTGGACTAGCGGGGGACTTACCTACGAGCAGTACTTC.

This clonotype ranks as medium-sized. This chain uses TRBV7-6 with TRBJ2-2; TRBD1 aligns across 9 bases. In germline, CDR1 is SGHVS, CDR2 FNYEAQ. V shed 5 bases, J shed 7 bases, and the junction held 2 bases outside the gene matches. This CDR3 is 13 amino acids long. The CDR3 loop reads CASSHRGRGELFF. The CDR3, as DNA: TGTGCCAGCAGCCACAGGGGGCGCGGGGAGCTGTTTTTT.

The rearrangement uses TRBV6-5 and TRBJ2-1; 9 positions agree with TRBD1. Germline V gene sequence: CDR1 MNHEY, CDR2 SVGAGI. The CDR3 extends over 15 amino acids. V was pared by 4 bases and J by 6 bases, with 7 bases of the junction left unmatched. In DNA form, the CDR3 reads TGTGCCAGCAGTTCCCCGAGGACAGGGGTCAATGAGCAGTTCTTC. Translation: CASSSPRTGVNEQFF.

The genes are TRBV6-5 and TRBJ1-1; no definite D call. Germline V gene sequence: CDR1 MNHEY, CDR2 SVGAGI. CDR3 size: 14 residues. Trimming cost V 1 base and J 1 base, with 7 bases left between them. The CDR3 sequence is CASSYYRGNTEAFF. The CDR3 region has the DNA TGTGCCAGCAGTTACTATCGGGGGAACACTGAAGCTTTCTTT.

This clonotype came up a few times. This sequence joins TRBV5-6 and TRBJ2-2; maybe TRBD1 (6 bases). Germline V gene data show CDR1 as SGHDT and CDR2 as YYEEEE. V lost 2 bases to trimming and J lost 4 bases, with 15 bases between them. CDR3 length equals 16 residues. The CDR3 is CASSFRGHHLTGELFF. CDR3 nucleotide sequence: TGTGCCAGCAGCTTCAGGGGTCATCACCTCACCGGGGAGCTGTTTTTT.

The rearrangement links TRBV6-6 to TRBJ2-1, with 10 bases aligning to TRBD2. The CDR3 has 14 amino acids. V gave up 10 bases and J gave up 6 bases; unmatched junction bases: 9. Germline lookup yields CDR1 MNHNY and CDR2 SVGAGI (reference sequence). CDR3 nucleotides: TGTGCCACCGGACTAGCGGCTTCCATCAATGAGCAGTTCTTC. Translation gives CATGLAASINEQFF.

The chain uses TRBV5-1 and TRBJ2-3; weak D call: TRBD1 (6 bases). The CDR3 totals 17 residues. The V end was cut by 0 bases, the J end by 0 bases, with 14 bases between. CDR1 is SGHRS, CDR2 YFSETQ, per germline. The CDR3 region is CASSLEGVGMSTDTQYF. The CDR3 nucleotides are TGCGCCAGCAGCTTGGAGGGGGTGGGGATGAGCACAGATACGCAGTATTTT.

This clonotype was recorded a few times. The V call is TRBV27, the J call TRBJ2-7; weak D call: TRBD1 (6 bases). Trimming pared 5 bases from V and 3 bases from J, leaving 14 bases between. The CDR3 sequence is 14 residues long. Germline CDR1 and CDR2: MNHEY and SMNVEV (reference sequence). The CDR3 loop is CASSPQGIDYEQYF. CDR3 DNA sequence: TGTGCCAGCAGTCCGCAGGGGATTGACTACGAGCAGTACTTC.

This sequence joins TRBV5-4 and TRBJ1-1, with D perhaps TRBD1 (5 bases). CDR1 is SGHNT and CDR2 is YYREEE in the germline V gene (reference sequence). V lost 4 bases and J 1 base, leaving 14 bases between the germline ends. CDR3 length: 15 residues. The CDR3 loop reads CASSPGGVRNTEAFF. For the CDR3, the DNA is TGTGCCAGCAGCCCCGGGGGGGTGAGGAACACTGAAGCTTTCTTT.

The V and J genes are TRBV15 and TRBJ2-7; 10 nucleotides line up with TRBD1. The length of the CDR3 is 15 residues. Germline CDR1 reads LNHNV; CDR2 reads YYDKDF (reference sequence). J was trimmed by 6 bases and V by 4 bases; bases with no gene match: 9. In nucleotides, the CDR3 is TGTGCCACCAGCACCCAGGACAGGGGGAGAGGCGAGCAGTACTTC. This codes for CATSTQDRGRGEQYF.

The gene calls are TRBV6-1 and TRBJ1-2; D is unclear. Trimming removed 6 bases from V and 7 bases from J, with 18 bases in between. The V gene's germline CDR1 is MNHNS and CDR2 SASEGT. The CDR3 is 14 residues long. CDR3 DNA: TGTGCCAGCAGGAATGGAGTGCTGAGTGCTGGCTACACCTTC. It is translated as CASRNGVLSAGYTF.

V and J are TRBV19 and TRBJ2-7, with 11 nucleotides matching TRBD1. CDR1 and CDR2 (germline): LNHDA, SQIVND (reference sequence). With V trimmed by 7 bases and J by 7 bases, 3 bases remained unmatched. The CDR3 runs 12 residues. The CDR3 is CASTGTGGEQYF. The CDR3 DNA follows: TGTGCCAGTACCGGGACAGGGGGAGAGCAGTACTTC.

This clonotype has a handful of counts. The chain uses TRBV12-3 or TRBV12-4 and TRBJ2-1; 10 bases line up with TRBD2. The V gene end was trimmed by 2 bases and the J gene end by 3 bases; junction bases not matched to a gene: 7. This CDR3 is built from 17 residues. CDR3 region: CASSLRSGGAYYNEQFF. The CDR3 region has the DNA TGTGCCAGCAGTTTACGGAGCGGGGGGGCCTACTACAATGAGCAGTTCTTC.

This clonotype was counted once. The V call is TRBV5-8, the J call TRBJ1-5; TRBD1 might be the D (6 bases). The CDR3 has 12 amino acids. The germline V gene has CDR1 SGHTS and CDR2 YDEGEE. V was shortened by 4 bases and J by 8 bases, with 10 bases between the two germline ends. This chain's CDR3 is CASSQGWEPQHF. CDR3 nucleotides: TGTGCCAGCAGCCAGGGGTGGGAGCCCCAGCATTTT.

V is TRBV5-1 and J is TRBJ1-2; 10 positions agree with TRBD1. Germline-derived CDR1 and CDR2 are SGHRS and YFSETQ. The CDR3 loop spans 15 amino acids. J lost 5 bases, V lost 4 bases, and 8 bases had no gene match. CDR3 residues: CASSPQTGGIYGYTF. For the CDR3, the DNA is TGCGCCAGCAGCCCGCAGACAGGGGGCATATATGGCTACACCTTC.

This sequence joins TRBV9 and TRBJ2-3; D is possibly TRBD2 (7 bases). CDR3 length: 15 amino acids. Germline CDR1 is SGDLS and CDR2 is YYNGEE. Trimming took 3 bases from V and 3 from J, leaving 14 bases between them. CDR3: CASSEGGEKTDTQYF. The CDR3 nucleotides are TGTGCCAGCAGCGAGGGGGGGGAAAAGACAGATACGCAGTATTTT. Together with reference TRBV9 and TRBJ2-3, the CDR3 gives the full variable domain: DSGVTQTPKHLITATGQRVTLRCSPRSGDLSVYWYQQSLDQGLQFLIQYYNGEERAKGNILERFSAQQFPDLHSELNLSSLELGDSALYFCASSEGGEKTDTQYFGPGTRLTVL.

V and J are TRBV5-5 and TRBJ2-1; 9 nucleotides line up with TRBD1. V was pared by 1 base and J by 6 bases, with 5 bases of the junction left unmatched. The germline V gene encodes CDR1 SGHKS and CDR2 YYEKEE (reference sequence). This CDR3 comprises 15 residues. CDR3 nucleotide sequence: TGTGCCAGCAGCTTGACAGGGGGCGAGGGCAATGAGCAGTTCTTC. It is translated as CASSLTGGEGNEQFF.

V usage is TRBV14 and J usage is TRBJ2-3; TRBD2 is a possible D gene (7 bases). Germline CDR1 and CDR2: SGHDN and FVKESK. The CDR3 extends over 13 amino acids. V lost 6 bases and J 9 bases, leaving 16 bases between the germline ends. CDR3: CASSPVKGGTQYF. As DNA, the CDR3 is TGTGCCAGCAGTCCTGTCAAGGGGGGGACGCAGTATTTT. Full variable domain (remainder filled in from reference TRBV14 and TRBJ2-3): EAGVTQFPSHSVIEKGQTVTLRCDPISGHDNLYWYRRVMGKEIKFLLHFVKESKQDESGMPNNRFLAERTGGTYSTLKVQPAELEDSGVYFCASSPVKGGTQYFGPGTRLTVL.

This clonotype occurred many times. This chain joins TRBV11-1 and TRBJ1-2; D not resolved. Trimming took off 5 bases at V and 2 bases at J, with 9 bases between the two ends. CDR1 and CDR2 (germline): SGHAT, FQDESV (reference sequence). This CDR3 comprises 13 residues. The CDR3 sequence is CASSQSENYGYTF. The CDR3 DNA sequence: TGTGCCAGCAGCCAAAGCGAGAACTATGGCTACACCTTC.

V and J are TRBV30 and TRBJ1-6; D unresolved. V lost 5 bases to trimming and J lost 6 bases, with 20 bases between them. This CDR3 region has 16 residues. Germline loops: CDR1 GTSNPN, CDR2 SVGIG (reference sequence). In DNA, the CDR3 is TGTGCCTGGCGGCGCTTGTTACATAGCTCTAATTCACCCCTCCACTTT. Translation: CAWRRLLHSSNSPLHF.

This clonotype has only a few counts. The CDR3 spells CASSPGQILDEQYF. CDR3 DNA: TGTGCCAGCTCACCGGGACAGATCTTAGACGAGCAGTACTTC. V and J are TRBV18 and TRBJ2-7; 7 bases agree with TRBD1. Per germline, CDR1 KGHSH and CDR2 LQKENI. The V and J ends lost 3 bases and 5 bases, in that order; junction bases with no gene match: 7. The CDR3 runs to 14 residues.

There are a few counts of this clonotype. V usage is TRBV6-5 and J usage is TRBJ2-7, with TRBD2 identical over 8 bases. The CDR3 length is 14 residues. Per the germline V gene, CDR1 is MNHEY and CDR2 is SVGAGI. Unmatched junction bases numbered 15, after V lost 8 bases and J lost 9 bases. CDR3 sequence: CASLEAGVRHRQYF. The CDR3 nucleotides are TGTGCCAGCCTCGAAGCGGGGGTGCGTCATAGGCAGTACTTC.

In regard to this clonotype: Given a much more abundant clone one base away, this may be a read error. This rearrangement joins TRBV30 to TRBJ2-3, with D unclear. Trimming left V 7 bases short and J 6 bases short, with 14 bases between. The CDR3 is 12 residues long. Germline CDR1 GTSNPN, CDR2 SVGIG (reference sequence). This chain's CDR3 is CALNVRVDTQYF. CDR3 nucleotides: TGTGCCTTGAACGTTCGGGTGGATACGCAGTATTTT.

The chain combines TRBV10-3 with TRBJ1-1, with no clear D. Trimming removed 5 bases at V and 6 bases at J, with 13 bases between. The CDR3 covers 13 residues. In germline, CDR1 is ENHRY, CDR2 SYGVKD. CDR3 nucleotides: TGTGCCATCAGTATGACTTTAGAGGCTGAAGCTTTCTTT. Protein product: CAISMTLEAEAFF.